The 9 T cell receptor beta chains below all came from one sample that was sequenced in a study of metastatic and nonmetastatic thyroid tumors. No treatment of any kind had been given to any patient before thyroid surgery. With MiXCR, TCRdb called clones anew from the PCR reads. The sample shows over 35,000 clones, around 17% of them seen only once. The sample taken for sequencing was tumor tissue. The receptor source for this set is a female donor with papillary thyroid cancer or a benign thyroid nodule (not recorded which). Some clones in this sample may be carry-over from other donors' samples.

The sample holds many counts of this clone. The rearrangement links TRBV4-1 to TRBJ1-6, with D tentatively TRBD1 (5 bases). CDR3 length equals 16 residues. Trimming removed 1 base at V and 1 base at J, with 8 bases between. Germline V gene sequence: CDR1 MGHRA, CDR2 YSYEKL. CDR3 region: CASSQGQLSYNSPLHF. Written as DNA, the CDR3 is TGCGCCAGCAGCCAAGGACAGTTATCCTATAATTCACCCCTCCACTTT.

This clone was observed at least ten times. This specimen includes other DNA sequences encoding the same CDR3. The gene calls are TRBV24-1 and TRBJ2-2, with D possibly being TRBD1 (6 bases). Trimming took off 3 bases at V and 1 base at J, with 11 bases between the two ends. Germline V CDR1 and CDR2: KGHDR, SFDVKD. The length of the CDR3 is 16 residues. The CDR3 DNA reads as TGTGCCACCAGTGATACCCGGACAGTGAACACCGGGGAGCTGTTTTTT. Translated, it gives CATSDTRTVNTGELFF.

This clone was counted many times. This chain uses TRBV20-1 with TRBJ1-2; a possible D gene is TRBD1 (6 bases). This CDR3 is 14 amino acids long. In germline, CDR1 is DFQATT, CDR2 SNEGSKA (reference sequence). The V and J ends lost 6 bases and 2 bases respectively, with 16 bases between them. Written as DNA, the CDR3 is TGCAGTGCCAGCCCGGGGGCCAGAAACTATGGCTACACCTTC. Translated, it gives CSASPGARNYGYTF.

This rearrangement joins TRBV6-1 to TRBJ2-7; D may be TRBD1 or TRBD2 (5 bases each). The CDR3 loop spans 15 amino acids. Germline V gene lookup returns CDR1 MNHNS and CDR2 SASEGT. V dropped 3 bases and J dropped 4 bases, with 16 bases sitting between them. CDR3 protein: CASSEGQSSGYEQYF. The CDR3 DNA sequence: TGTGCCAGCAGTGAGGGGCAGAGTTCGGGGTACGAGCAGTACTTC.

This clone was detected many times. At the DNA level, this CDR3 is encoded by other sequences in the same sample as well. This chain uses TRBV10-3 with TRBJ1-2; possibly TRBD1 for D (6 bases). Germline lookup yields CDR1 ENHRY and CDR2 SYGVKD. The CDR3 spans 14 residues. The V end lost 6 bases, the J end lost 5 bases, and 16 bases lay between the germline ends. DNA of the CDR3: TGTGCCATCAGCCCTATTGGGGGCGGGTATGGCTACACCTTC. It specifies CAISPIGGGYGYTF.

This clone came up many times. The chain couples TRBV4-2 to TRBJ1-2, with TRBD1 as a possible D gene (5 bases). Trimming shortened V by 2 bases and J by 9 bases, and 16 bases separated the two germline ends. This CDR3 comprises 14 residues. Germline CDR1 reads LGHNA; CDR2 reads YNFKEQ. The CDR3 sequence is CASSQPGDLVSYTF. The CDR3 DNA follows: TGTGCCAGCAGCCAACCCGGGGACCTGGTGAGCTACACCTTC.

This clone was found many times. This rearrangement joins TRBV4-1 to TRBJ2-2, with 7 bases lining up with TRBD2. Per the germline V gene, CDR1 is MGHRA and CDR2 is YSYEKL. The ends lost 4 bases at V and 2 bases at J; junction bases unmatched: 7. CDR3 length: 16 amino acids. This CDR3 is CASSPRLATNTGELFF. CDR3 nucleotides: TGCGCCAGCAGCCCGAGACTAGCTACCAACACCGGGGAGCTGTTTTTT.

At least ten counts were recorded for this clone. The chain joins TRBV14 to TRBJ2-6; no definite D call. Germline V gene sequence: CDR1 SGHDN, CDR2 FVKESK. The CDR3 loop spans 15 amino acids. The V gene lost 4 bases and the J gene lost 0 bases, with 7 bases spanning the gap. Written as DNA, the CDR3 is TGTGCCAGCAGCCGCCTGAACTCTGGGGCCAACGTCCTGACTTTC. Translating it yields CASSRLNSGANVLTF.

This clone showed up many times. The chain employs TRBV10-3 and TRBJ1-2; TRBD1 agrees at 8 bases. In germline, CDR1 is ENHRY, CDR2 SYGVKD. The V segment lost 6 bases and the J segment 4 bases; nucleotides outside the gene matches: 7. There are 14 residues in the CDR3. CDR3 bases: TGTGCCATCAGGGACGGGACAGGCTTCTATGGCTACACCTTC. Translating it yields CAIRDGTGFYGYTF.